This is a list of T cell receptor beta chains from one sample in a study of tumor-infiltrating lymphocytes in glioblastoma multiforme. TCRdb re-called the multiplex PCR reads with MiXCR, one entry per CDR3 protein. Of tens of thousands of distinct CDR3 sequences listed, roughly 64% are singletons. Sequencing was carried out using brain tumor tissue. The receptors here all came from a male donor with glioblastoma. CDR3s include the opening cysteine and the closing phenylalanine or tryptophan. Fields, in order: CDR3 DNA, CDR3 protein, V gene, clone size, J gene, D gene. The D gene is left open where the match is weak. Part of the rows lack a size; the others show once, few, many or a class for expanded clones.

cdr3_nt: TGCGCCAGCAGCCAAAATCGATACAGGGGATACTATCGCTACACCTTC
cdr3_aa: CASSQNRYRGYYRYTF
v_call: TRBV4-1
clone_size: -
j_call: TRBJ1-2
d_call: TRBD1

cdr3_nt: TGTGCCTGTACAGGGTGCTCTGGGGCCAACGTCCTGACTTTC
cdr3_aa: CACTGCSGANVLTF
v_call: TRBV30
clone_size: medium-sized
j_call: TRBJ2-6
d_call: -

cdr3_nt: TGTGCCATCAGTGGTAGCGTGAGGGCCTACGAGCAGTACTTC
cdr3_aa: CAISGSVRAYEQYF
v_call: TRBV10-3
clone_size: -
j_call: TRBJ2-7
d_call: -

cdr3_nt: TGTGCCATCAGTGACCCCACCCCACCGGGGAAATATAGCTACACCTTC
cdr3_aa: CAISDPTPPGKYSYTF
v_call: TRBV10-3
clone_size: -
j_call: TRBJ1-2
d_call: -

cdr3_nt: TGTGCCAGCTCACCACGATCCGGGACAGGGGAGACCCAGTACTTC
cdr3_aa: CASSPRSGTGETQYF
v_call: TRBV18
clone_size: -
j_call: TRBJ2-5
d_call: TRBD1

cdr3_nt: TGTGCCAGCAGTCCCCTGGACGGAAGGTCCGGAAACACCATATATTTT
cdr3_aa: CASSPLDGRSGNTIYF
v_call: TRBV7-9
clone_size: -
j_call: TRBJ1-3
d_call: -

cdr3_nt: TGTGTCAGCAGTTCTCAGGCGAGAGCTCAGCCCCAGGATTTT
cdr3_aa: CVSSSQARAQPQDF
v_call: TRBV6-6
clone_size: -
j_call: TRBJ1-5
d_call: -

cdr3_nt: TGTGCCAGCACCATCGAGGGGGGGCCCTACGAGCAGTACTTC
cdr3_aa: CASTIEGGPYEQYF
v_call: TRBV6-1
clone_size: -
j_call: TRBJ2-7
d_call: -

cdr3_nt: TGTGCCAGCAGTCCCCCGGGACTGGCCACAGATACGCAGTATTTT
cdr3_aa: CASSPPGLATDTQYF
v_call: TRBV6-2/TRBV6-3
clone_size: many
j_call: TRBJ2-3
d_call: -

cdr3_nt: TGTGCCAGCAGCCCGTACCTCTCCGGGACGGACAACTATGGCTACACCTTC
cdr3_aa: CASSPYLSGTDNYGYTF
v_call: TRBV5-4
clone_size: many
j_call: TRBJ1-2
d_call: -

cdr3_nt: TGTGCCAGCAGCGGACGGGGGCGCGAGTTGTACTTC
cdr3_aa: CASSGRGRELYF
v_call: TRBV11-1
clone_size: -
j_call: TRBJ2-7
d_call: -

cdr3_nt: TGTGCCAGCGGCCGGGACATGGGGCGCCCGACGAACACCGGGGAGCTGTTTTTT
cdr3_aa: CASGRDMGRPTNTGELFF
v_call: TRBV11-2
clone_size: -
j_call: TRBJ2-2
d_call: -

cdr3_nt: TGTGCCAGCAGCTCAGTATTCGGGGAGCTGTTTTTT
cdr3_aa: CASSSVFGELFF
v_call: TRBV11-2
clone_size: few
j_call: TRBJ2-2
d_call: -

cdr3_nt: TGTGCCACTCAGAGGGGGACAGAGACCTACGAGCAGTACTTC
cdr3_aa: CATQRGTETYEQYF
v_call: TRBV10-3
clone_size: once
j_call: TRBJ2-7
d_call: TRBD1

cdr3_nt: TGCGCCGGCAGCGATGGACTAGCGGGAGTAGACGGGGAGCTGTTTTTT
cdr3_aa: CAGSDGLAGVDGELFF
v_call: TRBV5-1
clone_size: -
j_call: TRBJ2-2
d_call: TRBD2

cdr3_nt: TGTGCCAGCAGCTCGACTCCGGGACAGGGCAACGAGCAGTACTTC
cdr3_aa: CASSSTPGQGNEQYF
v_call: TRBV7-8
clone_size: many
j_call: TRBJ2-7
d_call: TRBD1

cdr3_nt: TGTGCCTTCAGTGACCCCACCTCACAGGGGGATTATGGCTACACCTTC
cdr3_aa: CAFSDPTSQGDYGYTF
v_call: TRBV10-3
clone_size: -
j_call: TRBJ1-2
d_call: TRBD1

cdr3_nt: TGCAATGCTATAGATCTGGGGTACGAGCAGTGCTTC
cdr3_aa: CNAIDLGYEQCF
v_call: TRBV20-1
clone_size: -
j_call: TRBJ2-7
d_call: -

cdr3_nt: TGCAGTGCGACTAGCGGGAGTATTTTCTACGAGCAGTATTTC
cdr3_aa: CSATSGSIFYEQYF
v_call: TRBV20-1
clone_size: -
j_call: TRBJ2-7
d_call: TRBD2

cdr3_nt: TGTGCCAGTAGTGAGGTACAGGGCCGTCAGTCCCAGCATTTT
cdr3_aa: CASSEVQGRQSQHF
v_call: TRBV6-1
clone_size: -
j_call: TRBJ1-5
d_call: -

cdr3_nt: TGCAGTGCAGCAGGGGATATGGGCAATCAGCCCCAGCATTTT
cdr3_aa: CSAAGDMGNQPQHF
v_call: TRBV20-1
clone_size: medium-sized
j_call: TRBJ1-5
d_call: -

cdr3_nt: TGTGCCAGCAGCTTCCAGACTAGCGAGGAACGGGAGCTGTTTTTT
cdr3_aa: CASSFQTSEERELFF
v_call: TRBV5-8
clone_size: once
j_call: TRBJ2-2
d_call: TRBD2

cdr3_nt: TGTGCCAGCAGTTTCCCCGGGTCCGACGGGCAGTACTTC
cdr3_aa: CASSFPGSDGQYF
v_call: TRBV28
clone_size: many
j_call: TRBJ2-7
d_call: -

cdr3_nt: TGCGGTGCTAGAGATCTTGGGGGGTGCAATGAGCAGTTCTTC
cdr3_aa: CGARDLGGCNEQFF
v_call: TRBV20-1
clone_size: -
j_call: TRBJ2-1
d_call: -

cdr3_nt: TGCGCCAGCAGCTTGGGTGGTAGCGGCCTCCAAGAGACCCAGTACTTC
cdr3_aa: CASSLGGSGLQETQYF
v_call: TRBV5-1
clone_size: many
j_call: TRBJ2-5
d_call: -

cdr3_nt: TGCAACGCCGTCGTTGGAGCGGGAGGAGCAGATACGCAATATTTT
cdr3_aa: CNAVVGAGGADTQYF
v_call: TRBV29-1
clone_size: -
j_call: TRBJ2-3
d_call: TRBD2

cdr3_nt: TGTGCCAGCAGTTTAAACCGGAACAAGCAGTTCTTC
cdr3_aa: CASSLNRNKQFF
v_call: TRBV12-3/TRBV12-4
clone_size: -
j_call: TRBJ2-1
d_call: -

cdr3_nt: TGTGCCAGCGGTCCACCGGGACTAGCGGGATACAATGAGCAGTTCTTC
cdr3_aa: CASGPPGLAGYNEQFF
v_call: TRBV12-3/TRBV12-4
clone_size: -
j_call: TRBJ2-1
d_call: TRBD2